The 8 T cell receptor beta chains reported below all come from one sample, sequenced in a study of cytomegalovirus exposure and HLA in healthy donors. Vbeta (60) and Jbeta (13) primers were used in the PCR. Assay: immunoSEQ multiplex PCR; the TCRdb copy retains only in-frame clones and omits some. The table shows more than 90,000 clones, with about 70% occurring only once. The sequenced sample consisted of PBMCs. The receptors derive from a man in his thirties or forties in good health and CMV-seropositive.

Remarks on this clone: A read error may account for a junction end that differs from germline. This chain uses TRBV6-1 with TRBJ2-7; TRBD2 matches 12 bases. The length of the CDR3 is 15 residues. Germline V gene data show CDR1 as MNHNS and CDR2 as SASEGT. In DNA, the CDR3 is TGTGCCAGCACCCGGACTAGCGGGGTGTCCTACGAGCAGCACTTC. As protein: CASTRTSGVSYEQHF.

Concerning this clone itself: One end of the junction does not line up with germline, which may come from a read error. The rearrangement uses TRBV7-9 and TRBJ1-6; 7 nucleotides agree with TRBD1. Per the germline V gene, CDR1 is SEHNR and CDR2 is FQNEAQ (reference sequence). The CDR3 has 16 residues. CDR3 in DNA: TGTTCCAGCAGCTTAGTCAGGGGGTCCTATAATTCACCCCTCCACTTT. This translates into CSSSLVRGSYNSPLHF.

The V and J genes are TRBV5-1 and TRBJ2-3; a weak D match, TRBD1 (6 bases). This CDR3 region has 13 residues. V lost 6 bases to trimming and J lost 0 bases, with 8 bases between them. Germline lookup yields CDR1 SGHRS and CDR2 YFSETQ. This chain's CDR3 is CASTGTSTDTQYF. The CDR3 DNA reads as TGCGCCAGCACAGGGACAAGCACAGATACGCAGTATTTT.

This chain links TRBV27 with TRBJ1-6; possible D gene TRBD1, 5 bases. Germline V CDR1 and CDR2: MNHEY, SMNVEV (reference sequence). The V end was cut by 5 bases, the J end by 8 bases, with 13 bases between. The CDR3 runs 14 residues. CDR3 DNA: TGTGCCAGCAGTGCGTCCGGGACTCATTCACCCCTCCACTTT. Translation gives CASSASGTHSPLHF.

This clone has only one observation. Within the sample, other DNA sequences also encode this same CDR3. The gene calls are TRBV5-1 and TRBJ1-1; 8 bases are a match to TRBD1. The CDR3 is 16 residues long. J gave up 5 bases and V 4 bases, and 13 bases lay outside the gene matches. Per the germline V gene, CDR1 is SGHRS and CDR2 is YFSETQ. The CDR3 DNA reads TGCGCCAGCAGCCTCGACGGACAGGGATTCTCGACTGAAGCTTTCTTT. It encodes CASSLDGQGFSTEAFF.

The gene calls are TRBV7-2 and TRBJ2-1; 7 bases match TRBD1. V shed 5 bases and J 3 bases; nucleotides not matched to a gene: 7. The CDR3 loop spans 15 amino acids. From germline, CDR1 is SGHTA and CDR2 FQGNSA. The CDR3 region is CASSHRDRLYNEQFF. The CDR3 coding sequence is TGTGCCAGCAGCCACCGGGACAGACTCTACAATGAGCAGTTCTTC.

V and J are TRBV6-6 and TRBJ2-5; D is possibly TRBD1 (6 bases). The CDR3 has 16 amino acids. The germline gives CDR1 MNHNY, CDR2 SVGAGI (reference sequence). The V and J ends lost 2 bases and 0 bases respectively, with 13 bases between them. The CDR3 spells CASSYGEGEYQETQYF. CDR3 in DNA: TGTGCCAGCAGTTACGGTGAGGGGGAGTACCAAGAGACCCAGTACTTC.

DNA of the CDR3: TGTGCCAGTACCACAGGGGGCGGTCTTCAGCCCCAGCATTTT. Its translation: CASTTGGGLQPQHF. The chain combines TRBV19 with TRBJ1-5; 9 bases map to TRBD1. V dropped 7 bases and J dropped 6; count of bases not matched to a gene: 7. Germline-derived CDR1 and CDR2 are LNHDA and SQIVND (reference sequence). The CDR3 sequence is 14 residues long.